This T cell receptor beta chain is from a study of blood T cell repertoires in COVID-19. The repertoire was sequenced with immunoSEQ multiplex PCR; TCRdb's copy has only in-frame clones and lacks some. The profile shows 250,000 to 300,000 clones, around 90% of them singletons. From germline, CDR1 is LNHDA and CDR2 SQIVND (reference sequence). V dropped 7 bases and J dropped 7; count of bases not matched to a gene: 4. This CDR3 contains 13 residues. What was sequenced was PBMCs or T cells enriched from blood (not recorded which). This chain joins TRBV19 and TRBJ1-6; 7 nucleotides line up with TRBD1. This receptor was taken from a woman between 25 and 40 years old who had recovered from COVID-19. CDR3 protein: CASKEGANSPLHF. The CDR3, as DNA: TGTGCCAGTAAGGAGGGGGCCAATTCACCCCTCCACTTT.